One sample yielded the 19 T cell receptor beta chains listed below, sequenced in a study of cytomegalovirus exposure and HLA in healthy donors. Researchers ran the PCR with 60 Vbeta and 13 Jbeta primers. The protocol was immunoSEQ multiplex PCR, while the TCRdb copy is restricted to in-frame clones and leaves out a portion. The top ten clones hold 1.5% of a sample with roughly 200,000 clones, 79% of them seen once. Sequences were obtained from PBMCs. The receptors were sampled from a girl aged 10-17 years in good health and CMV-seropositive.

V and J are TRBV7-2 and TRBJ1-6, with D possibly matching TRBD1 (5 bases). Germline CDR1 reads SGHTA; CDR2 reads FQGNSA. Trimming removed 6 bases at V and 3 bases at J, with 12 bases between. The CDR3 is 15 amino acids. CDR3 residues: CASRPQGGYNSPLHF. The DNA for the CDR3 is TGTGCCAGCAGACCCCAGGGAGGCTATAATTCACCCCTCCACTTT.

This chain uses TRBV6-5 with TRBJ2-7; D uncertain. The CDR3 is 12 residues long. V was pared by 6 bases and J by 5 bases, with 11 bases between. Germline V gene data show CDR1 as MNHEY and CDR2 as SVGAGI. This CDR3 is CASRGWVDEQYF. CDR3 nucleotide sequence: TGTGCCAGCAGGGGCTGGGTTGACGAGCAGTACTTC.

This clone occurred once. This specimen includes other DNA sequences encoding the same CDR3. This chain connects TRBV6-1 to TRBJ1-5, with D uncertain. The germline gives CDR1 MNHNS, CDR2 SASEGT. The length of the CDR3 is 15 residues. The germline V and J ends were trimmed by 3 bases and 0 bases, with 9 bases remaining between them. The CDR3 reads CASSDLIYSNQPQHF. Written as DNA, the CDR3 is TGTGCCAGCAGTGACCTAATCTATAGCAATCAGCCCCAGCATTTT.

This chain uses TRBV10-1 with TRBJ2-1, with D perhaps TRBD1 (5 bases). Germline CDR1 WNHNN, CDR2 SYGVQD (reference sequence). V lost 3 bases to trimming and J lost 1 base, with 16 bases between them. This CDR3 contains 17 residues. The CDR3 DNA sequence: TGCGCCAGCAGTGATGTGGCGGACACCAGATCCTACAATGAGCAGTTCTTC. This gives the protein CASSDVADTRSYNEQFF.

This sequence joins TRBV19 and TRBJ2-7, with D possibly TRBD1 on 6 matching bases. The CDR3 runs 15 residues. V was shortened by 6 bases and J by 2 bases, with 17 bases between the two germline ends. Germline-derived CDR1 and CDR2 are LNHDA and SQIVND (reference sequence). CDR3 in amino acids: CASSPDSGATYEQYF. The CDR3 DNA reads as TGTGCCAGTAGCCCCGATTCAGGGGCTACCTACGAGCAGTACTTC. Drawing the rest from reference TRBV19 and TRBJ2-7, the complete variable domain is DGGITQSPKYLFRKEGQNVTLSCEQNLNHDAMYWYRQDPGQGLRLIYYSQIVNDFQKGDIAEGYSVSREKKESFPLTVTSAQKNPTAFYLCASSPDSGATYEQYFGPGTRLTVT.

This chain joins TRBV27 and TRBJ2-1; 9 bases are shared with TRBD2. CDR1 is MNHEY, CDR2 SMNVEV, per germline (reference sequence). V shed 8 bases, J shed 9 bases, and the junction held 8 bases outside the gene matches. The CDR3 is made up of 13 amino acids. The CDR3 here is CASGGGAVTEQFF. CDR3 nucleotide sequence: TGTGCCAGCGGCGGGGGGGCCGTTACTGAGCAGTTCTTC.

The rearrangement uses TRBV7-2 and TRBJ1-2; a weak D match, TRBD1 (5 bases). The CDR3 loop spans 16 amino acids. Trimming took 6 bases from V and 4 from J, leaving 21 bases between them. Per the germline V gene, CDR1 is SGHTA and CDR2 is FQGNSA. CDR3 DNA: TGTGCCAGCAGACAAACGGCGGGGGTCCCGATCTATGGCTACACCTTC. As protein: CASRQTAGVPIYGYTF.

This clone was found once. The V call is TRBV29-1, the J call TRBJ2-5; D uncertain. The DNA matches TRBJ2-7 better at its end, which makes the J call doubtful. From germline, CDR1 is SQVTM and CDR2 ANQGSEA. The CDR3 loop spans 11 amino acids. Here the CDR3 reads CSPTPSYEQYF. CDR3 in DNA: TGCAGCCCGACACCGTCCTACGAGCAGTACTTC.

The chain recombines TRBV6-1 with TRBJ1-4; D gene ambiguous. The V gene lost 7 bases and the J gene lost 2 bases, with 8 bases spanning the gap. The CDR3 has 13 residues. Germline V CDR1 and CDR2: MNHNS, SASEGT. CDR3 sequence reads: CASIPRTNEKLFF. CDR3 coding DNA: TGTGCCAGCATCCCGCGTACTAATGAAAAACTGTTTTTT.

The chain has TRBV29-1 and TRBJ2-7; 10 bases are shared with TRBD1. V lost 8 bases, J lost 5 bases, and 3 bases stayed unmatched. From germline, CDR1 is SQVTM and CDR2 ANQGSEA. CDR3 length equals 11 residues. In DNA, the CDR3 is TGCAGCCTGGGACAGGGGAACGAGCAGTACTTC. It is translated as CSLGQGNEQYF.

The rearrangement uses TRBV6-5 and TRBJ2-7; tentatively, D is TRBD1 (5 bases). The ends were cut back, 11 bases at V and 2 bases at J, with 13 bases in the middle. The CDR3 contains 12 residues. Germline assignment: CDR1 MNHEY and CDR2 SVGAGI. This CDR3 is CACQDSPYEQYF. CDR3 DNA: TGTGCCTGCCAAGACAGCCCCTACGAGCAGTACTTC.

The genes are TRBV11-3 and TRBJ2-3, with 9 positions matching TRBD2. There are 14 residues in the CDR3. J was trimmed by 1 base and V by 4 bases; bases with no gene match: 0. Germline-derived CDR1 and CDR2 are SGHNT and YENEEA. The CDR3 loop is CASSSSGGTDTQYF. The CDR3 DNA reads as TGTGCCAGCAGCTCTAGCGGGGGCACAGATACGCAGTATTTT.

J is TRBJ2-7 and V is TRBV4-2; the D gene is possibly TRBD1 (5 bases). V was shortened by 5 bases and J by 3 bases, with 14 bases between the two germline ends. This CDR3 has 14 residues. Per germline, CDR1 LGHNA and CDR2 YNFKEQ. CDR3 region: CASSYGQGVYEQYF. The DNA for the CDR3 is TGTGCCAGCAGCTATGGGCAGGGTGTCTACGAGCAGTACTTC.

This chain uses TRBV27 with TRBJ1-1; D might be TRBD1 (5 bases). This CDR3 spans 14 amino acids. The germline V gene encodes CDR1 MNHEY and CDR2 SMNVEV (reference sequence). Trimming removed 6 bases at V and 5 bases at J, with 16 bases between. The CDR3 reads CASRGRGRETEAFF. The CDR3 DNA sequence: TGTGCCAGCAGGGGTCGGGGGAGGGAGACTGAAGCTTTCTTT.

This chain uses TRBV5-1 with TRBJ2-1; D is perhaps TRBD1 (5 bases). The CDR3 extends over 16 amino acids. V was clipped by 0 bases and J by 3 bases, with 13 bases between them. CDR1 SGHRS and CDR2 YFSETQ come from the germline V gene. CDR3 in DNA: TGCGCCAGCAGCTTGGAAACAGGTCCGTTCTACAATGAGCAGTTCTTC. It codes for CASSLETGPFYNEQFF.

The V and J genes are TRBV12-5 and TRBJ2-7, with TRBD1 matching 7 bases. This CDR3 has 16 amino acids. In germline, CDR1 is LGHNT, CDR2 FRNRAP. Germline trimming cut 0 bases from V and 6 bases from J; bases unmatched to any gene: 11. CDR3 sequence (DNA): TGTGCTAGTGGTTTGGTACTCGGCAGGGGGTTTGGCGAGCAGTACTTC. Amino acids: CASGLVLGRGFGEQYF.

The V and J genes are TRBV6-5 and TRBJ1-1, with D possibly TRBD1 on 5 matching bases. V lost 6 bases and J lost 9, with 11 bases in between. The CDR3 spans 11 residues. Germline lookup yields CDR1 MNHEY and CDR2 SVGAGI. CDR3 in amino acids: CASRTTEKAFF. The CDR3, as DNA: TGTGCCAGCAGAACGACAGAAAAAGCTTTCTTT.

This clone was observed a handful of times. The CDR3 sequence is CASSSTSVSYGELFF. The CDR3 DNA is TGTGCCAGCAGCTCGACTAGCGTTTCGTACGGGGAGCTGTTTTTT. The V gene is TRBV11-3, the J gene TRBJ2-2, with TRBD2 identical over 8 bases. V trimming: 4 bases; J trimming: 7 bases; junction bases outside the gene matches: 8. CDR3 length: 15 residues. CDR1 is SGHNT and CDR2 is YENEEA in the germline V gene.

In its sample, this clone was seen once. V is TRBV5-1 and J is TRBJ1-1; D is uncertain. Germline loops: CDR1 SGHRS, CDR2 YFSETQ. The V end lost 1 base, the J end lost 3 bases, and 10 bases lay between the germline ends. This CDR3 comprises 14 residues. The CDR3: CASSLKFPDTEAFF. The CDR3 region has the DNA TGCGCCAGCAGCTTGAAGTTTCCGGACACTGAAGCTTTCTTT.